This T cell receptor beta chain was obtained from a study of cytomegalovirus exposure and HLA in healthy donors. On the study more broadly: Among 350 to 500 genotyped donors, about 80% fell in the Caucasian-associated ancestry cluster.

Comments on this clone: Antigen unknown.

Study results and caveats: Reports described diagnosis of cytomegalovirus status by the classifier as highly specific and sensitive.

With 60 Vbeta and 13 Jbeta primers, the PCR was carried out. Profiled with immunoSEQ multiplex PCR; TCRdb holds only in-frame clones, not every one. The sample records about 99,000 clones, around 80% being singletons. The TCR was taken from a woman in her late teens or twenties in good health and CMV-seropositive. Sequenced sample: PBMCs.

CDR3 nucleotide sequence: TGTGCCAGCAGCCCGCGCCGACAGATAGTCCAGAGCTCTGGAAACACCATATATTTT. It is translated as CASSPRRQIVQSSGNTIYF. This chain links TRBV13 with TRBJ1-3; perhaps TRBD1 as D (5 bases). Trimming pared 5 bases from V and 0 bases from J, leaving 23 bases between. Germline values: CDR1 PRHDT, CDR2 FYEKMQ (reference sequence). The CDR3 contains 19 residues.